The 26 T cell receptor beta chains listed next were all sequenced from one sample in a study of CD8+ T cells in alopecia areata. The authors extracted RNA and reverse transcribed it into cDNA as the sequencing template. Measured with immunoSEQ multiplex PCR; TCRdb has only the in-frame clones, and not every one. Counted here are about 200,000 clones, roughly 56% occurring once; the ten biggest clones make up 4% to 6%. The sequenced material came from CD8+ T cells sorted from blood. The receptors shown here come from a human donor in good health.

The chain carries TRBV30 and TRBJ2-7; D not certain. The CDR3 spans 12 residues. The germline V gene has CDR1 GTSNPN and CDR2 SVGIG (reference sequence). The ends were cut back, 1 base at V and 3 bases at J, with 7 bases in the middle. Written as DNA, the CDR3 is TGTGCCTGGAGTGAAAACAGCTACGAGCAGTACTTC. This sequence encodes CAWSENSYEQYF.

The chain carries TRBV7-9 and TRBJ2-7; no firm D call. The CDR3 consists of 16 residues. Germline-derived CDR1 and CDR2 are SEHNR and FQNEAQ (reference sequence). V lost 4 bases to trimming and J lost 3 bases, with 19 bases between them. CDR3 bases: TGTGCCAGCAGCTCCGTAGACCGGACGTCCATCTACGAGCAGTACTTC. Encoded protein: CASSSVDRTSIYEQYF.

J is TRBJ1-1 and V is TRBV4-2; D remains ambiguous. Germline values: CDR1 LGHNA, CDR2 YNFKEQ. The V end lost 0 bases, the J end lost 1 base, and 6 bases lay between the germline ends. The CDR3 is 14 residues long. As DNA, the CDR3 is TGTGCCAGCAGCCAAGAACGGGAGAACACTGAAGCTTTCTTT. Its protein product is CASSQERENTEAFF.

The rearrangement links TRBV5-1 to TRBJ2-7; 8 bases line up with TRBD1. Germline CDR1 SGHRS, CDR2 YFSETQ. V lost 4 bases and J lost 3; bases outside the gene matches: 6. CDR3 length: 14 amino acids. The CDR3 spells CASSPWTGNYEQYF. In nucleotides, the CDR3 is TGCGCCAGCAGCCCGTGGACAGGGAACTACGAGCAGTACTTC.

The V call is TRBV5-4, the J call TRBJ1-3; D is unresolved. The V gene's germline CDR1 is SGHNT and CDR2 YYREEE (reference sequence). The V end was cut by 8 bases, the J end by 0 bases, with 12 bases between. The CDR3 loop spans 14 amino acids. In DNA form, the CDR3 reads TGTGCCAGTTTTGAAGAGGGCTCTGGAAACACCATATATTTT. Encoded protein: CASFEEGSGNTIYF.

This clone came up once. The chain couples TRBV4-1 to TRBJ2-3, with D uncertain. V lost 0 bases and J lost 0, with 10 bases in between. The CDR3 extends over 16 amino acids. The germline CDR1 and CDR2 sequences are MGHRA and YSYEKL. CDR3 amino acids: CASSQDQESSTDTQYF. The CDR3 DNA reads as TGCGCCAGCAGCCAAGATCAGGAATCTAGCACAGATACGCAGTATTTT.

This clone came up once. The chain couples TRBV11-2 to TRBJ2-7; D is uncertain. V lost 5 bases to trimming and J lost 3 bases, with 11 bases between them. Germline V gene data show CDR1 as SGHAT and CDR2 as FQNNGV. This CDR3 contains 13 residues. The CDR3 DNA is TGTGCCAGCAGCCCCCAGACGGACTACGAGCAGTACTTC. Translation: CASSPQTDYEQYF.

This clone was observed a few times. The J gene is TRBJ2-2, the V gene TRBV25-1; a weak D match, TRBD1 (5 bases). V lost 7 bases and J 3 bases, leaving 12 bases between the germline ends. This CDR3 comprises 14 residues. Germline V gene lookup returns CDR1 MGHDK and CDR2 SYGVNS. The CDR3 spells CASTRGSDTGELFF. The DNA for the CDR3 is TGTGCCAGCACAAGGGGCAGTGACACCGGGGAGCTGTTTTTT.

This clone has more than one count but fewer than ten. The rearrangement links TRBV6-1 to TRBJ1-5, with D possibly being TRBD1 (5 bases). Per germline, CDR1 MNHNS and CDR2 SASEGT. The V end was cut by 6 bases, the J end by 5 bases, with 11 bases between. The CDR3 covers 13 residues. The CDR3 sequence: CASSWDGDQPQHF. As DNA, the CDR3 is TGTGCCAGCAGCTGGGACGGTGATCAGCCCCAGCATTTT.

Here the CDR3 reads CASSQVRAEGYGYTF. CDR3 sequence (DNA): TGCGCCAGCAGCCAAGTCAGGGCCGAAGGCTATGGCTACACCTTC. J is TRBJ1-2 and V is TRBV4-1; D may be TRBD1 (5 bases). Trimming shortened V by 1 base and J by 4 bases, and 13 bases separated the two germline ends. The V gene's germline CDR1 is MGHRA and CDR2 YSYEKL. This CDR3 contains 15 residues.

The gene calls are TRBV12-5 and TRBJ1-2, with 7 bases lining up with TRBD1. Germline-derived CDR1 and CDR2 are LGHNT and FRNRAP. The CDR3 is 13 amino acids. After removal of 6 bases from V and 8 bases from J, the junction contained 9 bases not matched to a gene. The CDR3 loop reads CASGPDRDRGYTF. The CDR3 coding sequence is TGTGCTAGTGGCCCAGACAGGGACCGGGGCTACACCTTC.

This chain links TRBV21-1 with TRBJ2-5. TRBV21-1 is a recognized pseudogene. The CDR3 runs to 15 residues. The DNA of the CDR3 is TGTGCCAGCAGCAAAGCGAGGGGCAGCCAAGAGACCCAGTACTTC. It specifies CASSKARGSQETQYF.

This clone was recorded a few times. The chain carries TRBV5-1 and TRBJ2-1; tentatively, D is TRBD1 (6 bases). From germline, CDR1 is SGHRS and CDR2 YFSETQ. The CDR3 loop spans 14 amino acids. Trimming removed 4 bases at V and 8 bases at J, with 16 bases between. CDR3 nucleotides: TGCGCCAGCAGCCCCCGGGACAACGGGGATGAGCAGTTCTTC. This gives the protein CASSPRDNGDEQFF.

Only a few counts were recorded for this clone. The chain is built from TRBV29-1 and TRBJ2-5, with D possibly matching TRBD1 (5 bases). The CDR3 spans 12 residues. Germline CDR1 reads SQVTM; CDR2 reads ANQGSEA. Deletions cut 2 bases from V and 5 bases from J, with 9 bases between. In nucleotides, the CDR3 is TGCAGCGTTGAACTGGGGCCGGAGACCCAGTACTTC. Translation gives CSVELGPETQYF.

The CDR3 DNA reads as TGTGCCAGCAGCGTAGTGACTAGCGGTTACAATGAGCAGTTCTTC. It specifies CASSVVTSGYNEQFF. J is TRBJ2-1 and V is TRBV9; TRBD2 matches 9 bases. Germline-derived CDR1 and CDR2 are SGDLS and YYNGEE. The CDR3 spans 15 residues. J was trimmed by 4 bases and V by 0 bases; bases with no gene match: 2.

This clone was seen many times. The chain joins TRBV7-9 to TRBJ2-1; D remains unclear. The germline gives CDR1 SEHNR, CDR2 FQNEAQ (reference sequence). This CDR3 has 13 residues. Trimming shortened V by 5 bases and J by 5 bases, and 10 bases separated the two germline ends. CDR3 in DNA: TGTGCCAGCAGCCAAGAACTGCACAATGAGCAGTTCTTC. Residues: CASSQELHNEQFF. Filled out from reference TRBV7-9 and TRBJ2-1, the complete variable domain reads DTGVSQNPRHKITKRGQNVTFRCDPISEHNRLYWYRQTLGQGPEFLTYFQNEAQLEKSRLLSDRFSAERPKGSFSTLEIQRTEQGDSAMYLCASSQELHNEQFFGPGTRLTVL.

As for this clone: Other DNA sequences in this sample translate to the same CDR3. This chain connects TRBV5-6 to TRBJ2-5, with D perhaps TRBD1 (6 bases). Trimming pared 0 bases from V and 5 bases from J, leaving 11 bases between. Germline V gene sequence: CDR1 SGHDT, CDR2 YYEEEE. The CDR3 is 14 residues long. In nucleotides, the CDR3 is TGTGCCAGCAGCTTGGGTCAGGGGCAGGAGACCCAGTACTTC. Protein: CASSLGQGQETQYF.

The chain combines TRBV14 with TRBJ2-7, with 8 nucleotides matching TRBD1. The junction had 2 bases not matched to a gene; V was cut back by 1 base and J by 0 bases. Germline CDR1 is SGHDN and CDR2 is FVKESK. This CDR3 has 15 residues. The CDR3 is CASSQGQGSSYEQYF. Here the CDR3 DNA reads TGTGCCAGCAGCCAAGGACAGGGGAGCTCCTACGAGCAGTACTTC.

The J gene is TRBJ2-7, the V gene TRBV4-1, with D tentatively TRBD1 (6 bases). The CDR3 loop spans 14 amino acids. V lost 0 bases and J 5 bases, leaving 11 bases between the germline ends. The germline V gene has CDR1 MGHRA and CDR2 YSYEKL. CDR3 coding DNA: TGCGCCAGCAGCCAAGAATATTACAGGGACGAGCAGTACTTC. Protein product: CASSQEYYRDEQYF.

This CDR3 is CASGLGRTDTQYF. In DNA form, the CDR3 reads TGTGCTAGTGGTTTGGGACGCACAGATACGCAGTATTTT. J is TRBJ2-3 and V is TRBV12-5, with no clear D. The germline V gene has CDR1 LGHNT and CDR2 FRNRAP. With 1 base removed from V and 1 base from J, the gap between germline ends came to 3 bases. The CDR3 is 13 amino acids.

This clone was picked up a small number of times. V usage is TRBV4-1 and J usage is TRBJ2-5; possible D gene TRBD2, 5 bases. Per the germline V gene, CDR1 is MGHRA and CDR2 is YSYEKL. This CDR3 is built from 15 residues. V gave up 0 bases and J gave up 6 bases, with 14 bases separating them. The DNA of the CDR3 is TGCGCCAGCAGCCAAGAATTCGGGGATCAAAAGACCCAGTACTTC. It codes for CASSQEFGDQKTQYF.

V and J are TRBV6-5 and TRBJ2-3, with unresolved D. The CDR3 spans 15 residues. Trimming left V 0 bases short and J 2 bases short, with 9 bases between. Germline V CDR1 and CDR2: MNHEY, SVGAGI. CDR3 residues: CASSYSMQPTDTQYF. As DNA, the CDR3 is TGTGCCAGCAGTTACTCGATGCAACCCACAGATACGCAGTATTTT.

The chain links TRBV7-9 to TRBJ1-2; 7 bases map to TRBD1. With 5 bases clipped from V and 8 bases from J, the junction kept 11 bases outside the gene matches. This CDR3 contains 14 residues. Per germline, CDR1 SEHNR and CDR2 FQNEAQ (reference sequence). CDR3 coding DNA: TGTGCCAGCAGCGCCCAGGGGGAAAAGGACGGCTACACCTTC. Translated, it gives CASSAQGEKDGYTF. Supplemented by reference TRBV7-9 and TRBJ1-2, the full variable domain reads DTGVSQNPRHKITKRGQNVTFRCDPISEHNRLYWYRQTLGQGPEFLTYFQNEAQLEKSRLLSDRFSAERPKGSFSTLEIQRTEQGDSAMYLCASSAQGEKDGYTFGSGTRLTVV.

A note on this clone: This clone may be a read error of a much larger clone one base away. This specimen includes other DNA sequences encoding the same CDR3. V and J are TRBV5-6 and TRBJ2-7, with 8 positions matching TRBD1. Germline CDR1 is SGHDT and CDR2 is YYEEEE. Trimming took 2 bases from V and 1 from J; bases not matched to a gene: 2. This CDR3 contains 14 residues. DNA of the CDR3: TGTGCCAGCAGCTTCGGGACAGGTTCCTACGAGCAGTACTTC. Translation gives CASSFGTGSYEQYF.

This clone was detected only a few times. The rearrangement uses TRBV19 and TRBJ1-6; D might be TRBD1 (5 bases). The CDR3 is 15 amino acids. Looked up from germline, CDR1 is LNHDA and CDR2 is SQIVND (reference sequence). The V end was cut by 6 bases, the J end by 7 bases, with 16 bases between. Here the CDR3 reads CASRPGTLGNSPLHF. For the CDR3, the DNA is TGTGCCAGTAGGCCCGGGACCCTCGGAAATTCACCCCTCCACTTT. The full variable domain, with the rest looked up from reference TRBV19 and TRBJ1-6, is DGGITQSPKYLFRKEGQNVTLSCEQNLNHDAMYWYRQDPGQGLRLIYYSQIVNDFQKGDIAEGYSVSREKKESFPLTVTSAQKNPTAFYLCASRPGTLGNSPLHFGNGTRLTVT.

The V and J genes are TRBV7-9 and TRBJ1-4, with TRBD1 matching over 7 bases. With 5 bases clipped from V and 8 bases from J, the junction kept 11 bases outside the gene matches. The CDR3 contains 15 residues. CDR1 is SEHNR, CDR2 FQNEAQ, per germline (reference sequence). The CDR3 region is CASSPRQGPLEKLFF. CDR3 nucleotides: TGTGCCAGCAGCCCCCGACAGGGTCCATTGGAAAAACTGTTTTTT.